The source of this T cell receptor beta chain is a study of neurological immune-mediated disorders. Study at large: In a group of some 35 multiple sclerosis patients, some 30 had the relapsing-remitting type and 3 had the secondary progressive type.

General observations from the study: No expanded-clone CDR3 amino acid sequence recurred across subjects, suggesting private TCR-beta repertoires.

This clonotype was picked up many times. What it recognizes is unknown. A single record per CDR3 protein comes from TCRdb applying MiXCR to the 5' RACE reads. The sample has under 80,000 distinct CDR3 sequences; around 3.9% are singletons. This clonotype was sampled from a young man with multiple sclerosis. Input material: PBMCs.

The CDR3 is CSARDRGGNSPLHF. CDR3 sequence (DNA): TGCAGTGCTAGAGACAGGGGCGGTAATTCACCCCTCCACTTT. The genes are TRBV20-1 and TRBJ1-6; perhaps TRBD1 as D (6 bases). The germline gives CDR1 DFQATT, CDR2 SNEGSKA (reference sequence). This CDR3 is built from 14 residues. The V end lost 0 bases, the J end lost 6 bases, and 9 bases lay between the germline ends.